Listed here are 24 T cell receptor beta chains from one sample, sequenced in a study of T cell repertoires in cytomegalovirus infection. These receptors lack a known antigen. One entry per CDR3 protein results from TCRdb running MiXCR on the reads. The sample records 650,000 to 850,000 distinct CDR3 sequences, 25% to 30% being singletons. The sample consisted of cultured CD8+ T cells from PBMCs, taken from culture after CMV antigen stimulation. The origin of the receptors is a human donor in good health (CMV status not recorded). Some clones in this sample may be carry-over from other donors' samples.

This chain joins TRBV7-2 and TRBJ2-3, with D possibly TRBD2 on 5 matching bases. The CDR3 runs to 15 residues. Trimming shortened V by 5 bases and J by 6 bases, and 18 bases separated the two germline ends. The germline V gene has CDR1 SGHTA and CDR2 FQGNSA. This CDR3 is CASSHRDYLLDTQYF. The CDR3, as DNA: TGTGCCAGCAGCCACCGGGATTACCTACTGGATACGCAGTATTTT.

The CDR3 DNA reads as TGTGCCAGCAGCGTCCACCAAGCGGCAGCAAATGAAAAACTGTTTTTT. Its protein is CASSVHQAAANEKLFF. The chain carries TRBV9 and TRBJ1-4; D not resolved. Germline V lookup: CDR1 SGDLS, CDR2 YYNGEE. The CDR3 is 16 amino acids. Trimming stripped 2 bases from V and 5 bases from J, with 16 bases between.

The rearrangement uses TRBV6-5 and TRBJ1-3; 7 bases line up with TRBD1. Looked up from germline, CDR1 is MNHEY and CDR2 is SVGAGI. V was pared by 6 bases and J by 4 bases, with 21 bases of the junction left unmatched. This CDR3 has 19 amino acids. The CDR3 loop is CASRPSPIETGIFGNTIYF. As DNA, the CDR3 is TGTGCCAGCAGGCCTTCCCCAATCGAGACAGGGATCTTCGGAAACACCATATATTTT.

The V call is TRBV11-2, the J call TRBJ1-5; a weak D match, TRBD1 (6 bases). Germline V gene sequence: CDR1 SGHAT, CDR2 FQNNGV. The V and J ends lost 5 bases and 4 bases respectively, with 21 bases between them. This CDR3 spans 17 amino acids. In nucleotides, the CDR3 is TGTGCCAGCAGCACACCAAAGGGGGACTTTGTAAATCAGCCCCAGCATTTT. Protein product: CASSTPKGDFVNQPQHF.

This clonotype has only one observation. The genes are TRBV6-6 and TRBJ2-7; D is possibly TRBD2 (5 bases). Trimming pared 2 bases from V and 2 bases from J, leaving 10 bases between. This CDR3 has 14 amino acids. The germline V gene has CDR1 MNHNY and CDR2 SVGAGI (reference sequence). The CDR3, as DNA: TGTGCCAGCAGTTACGGGAGCCGCGCCTACGAGCAGTACGTC. Protein product: CASSYGSRAYEQYV.

The chain combines TRBV7-6 with TRBJ2-3; the match to TRBD2 covers 9 bases. Looked up from germline, CDR1 is SGHVS and CDR2 is FNYEAQ. This CDR3 spans 15 amino acids. The ends lost 5 bases at V and 1 base at J; junction bases unmatched: 4. Here the CDR3 DNA reads TGTGCCAGCAGCATCAGACTAGCGGGCACAGATACGCAGTATTTT. Translated: CASSIRLAGTDTQYF.

For the CDR3, the DNA is TGTGCCAGCAGAGGCCCCGGCCGGCCGTCCGGGGCTGGAAACACCATATATTTT. Its protein is CASRGPGRPSGAGNTIYF. The gene calls are TRBV7-4 and TRBJ1-3; no reliable D call. This CDR3 is built from 18 residues. The germline CDR1 and CDR2 sequences are SGHVT and SQSDAQ. V was trimmed by 6 bases and J by 2 bases, leaving 23 bases between them.

The chain joins TRBV27 to TRBJ2-2; D remains ambiguous. The germline V and J ends were trimmed by 2 bases and 5 bases, with 12 bases remaining between them. CDR1 is MNHEY, CDR2 SMNVEV, per germline (reference sequence). The CDR3 consists of 15 residues. CDR3 in DNA: TGTGCCAGCAGTTTACCGCCCCTGGGAACCGGGGAGCTGTTTTTT. Translating it yields CASSLPPLGTGELFF.

This clonotype was counted once. The J gene is TRBJ1-4, the V gene TRBV12-3 or TRBV12-4; D gene ambiguous. This CDR3 contains 14 residues. V was cut by 6 bases and J by 4 bases, with 12 bases left in between. CDR3 protein: CASSSGVNNEKLFF. In DNA form, the CDR3 reads TGTGCCAGCAGCTCCGGAGTGAATAATGAAAAACTGTTTTTT.

The chain carries TRBV4-2 and TRBJ1-6; no clear D gene. Trimming stripped 3 bases from V and 8 bases from J, with 20 bases between. Germline loops: CDR1 LGHNA, CDR2 YNFKEQ. The CDR3 totals 17 residues. The CDR3 nucleotides are TGTGCCAGCAGCCACTTCGGACCGATAAATTTGGATTCACCCCTCCACTTT. This sequence encodes CASSHFGPINLDSPLHF.

The chain recombines TRBV6-1 with TRBJ2-7; the D gene is possibly TRBD1 (5 bases). The CDR3 is 15 residues long. V lost 5 bases and J lost 2, with 16 bases in between. Germline lookup yields CDR1 MNHNS and CDR2 SASEGT. CDR3 sequence (DNA): TGTGCCAGCAGTTTGCACAGGCCCGAAGCCTACGAGCAGTACGTC. Amino acid sequence: CASSLHRPEAYEQYV.

This chain joins TRBV12-3 or TRBV12-4 and TRBJ1-5; D ambiguous. The CDR3 sequence is 16 residues long. Trimming shortened V by 4 bases and J by 0 bases, and 13 bases separated the two germline ends. CDR3 sequence reads: CASSWASEFSNQPQHF. DNA for the CDR3: TGTGCCAGCAGTTGGGCCAGCGAGTTTAGCAATCAGCCCCAGCATTTT.

This clonotype was seen a handful of times. The J gene is TRBJ1-1, the V gene TRBV27; D unclear. This CDR3 is 14 amino acids long. CDR1 and CDR2 (germline): MNHEY, SMNVEV (reference sequence). V was clipped by 0 bases and J by 5 bases, with 10 bases between them. CDR3 protein: CASSLSAGRTEAFF. CDR3 sequence (DNA): TGTGCCAGCAGTTTATCGGCGGGCCGGACTGAAGCTTTCTTT.

The CDR3 sequence: CASSMGDRRNTEAFF. In DNA form, the CDR3 reads TGTGCCAGTAGTATGGGGGACAGGAGGAACACTGAAGCTTTCTTT. The chain combines TRBV19 with TRBJ1-1; 8 positions agree with TRBD1. V shed 3 bases, J shed 1 base, and the junction held 4 bases outside the gene matches. The length of the CDR3 is 15 residues. The germline V gene has CDR1 LNHDA and CDR2 SQIVND (reference sequence).

The chain employs TRBV12-3 or TRBV12-4 and TRBJ2-3; tentative D call: TRBD1 (6 bases). This CDR3 comprises 14 residues. The V end lost 6 bases, the J end lost 2 bases, and 12 bases lay between the germline ends. In DNA form, the CDR3 reads TGTGCCAGCAGGACGGGACAAACCACAGATACGCAGTATTTT. Amino acids: CASRTGQTTDTQYF.

This clonotype was counted between two and nine times. The chain joins TRBV29-1 to TRBJ1-2; TRBD1 is a possible D gene (5 bases). Germline CDR1 and CDR2: SQVTM and ANQGSEA. CDR3 length equals 11 residues. V dropped 7 bases and J dropped 4 bases, with 10 bases sitting between them. DNA of the CDR3: TGCAGCGGGGATGGGGGCTATGGCTACACCTTC. Translating gives CSGDGGYGYTF. Variable domain in full (rest from reference TRBV29-1 and TRBJ1-2): SAVISQKPSRDICQRGTSLTIQCQVDSQVTMMFWYRQQPGQSLTLIATANQGSEATYESGFVIDKFPISRPNLTFSTLTVSNMSPEDSSIYLCSGDGGYGYTFGSGTRLTVV.

This clonotype was detected a few times. V gene TRBV11-1 combines with J gene TRBJ2-1; the match to TRBD2 covers 9 bases. Trimming at V came to 1 base and at J to 5 bases, leaving 6 bases not matched to a gene. CDR1 is SGHAT and CDR2 is FQDESV in the germline V gene (reference sequence). This CDR3 contains 16 residues. The CDR3 sequence is CASSLVSGGADNEQFF. CDR3 nucleotide sequence: TGTGCCAGCAGCTTAGTTAGCGGGGGAGCTGACAATGAGCAGTTCTTC.

The genes are TRBV7-9 and TRBJ1-1; maybe TRBD1 (5 bases). CDR3 length: 17 residues. Trimming pared 5 bases from V and 0 bases from J, leaving 19 bases between. Germline CDR1 and CDR2: SEHNR and FQNEAQ (reference sequence). The CDR3 loop is CASSTSDDRGLNTEAFF. The DNA of the CDR3 is TGTGCCAGCAGCACTAGTGACGATCGGGGACTGAACACTGAAGCTTTCTTT.

The V call is TRBV10-3, the J call TRBJ1-2; the D gene is possibly TRBD1 (6 bases). Trimming removed 8 bases from V and 6 bases from J, with 19 bases in between. Germline lookup yields CDR1 ENHRY and CDR2 SYGVKD. CDR3 length equals 14 residues. The CDR3 is CAILQDGGRNGYTF. CDR3 DNA: TGTGCCATCCTCCAGGACGGGGGGCGAAATGGCTACACCTTC.

The J gene is TRBJ2-7, the V gene TRBV7-8; unclear D gene. V shed 5 bases and J shed 2 bases, with 7 bases lying between them. The CDR3 length is 12 residues. Germline assignment: CDR1 SGHVS and CDR2 FQNEAQ. The CDR3 nucleotides are TGTGCCAGCAGCCGGGTAGCCTACGAGCAGTACTTC. Translating gives CASSRVAYEQYF.

V and J are TRBV24-1 and TRBJ2-1; no clear D. The V gene's germline CDR1 is KGHDR and CDR2 SFDVKD. V was pared by 9 bases and J by 5 bases, with 10 bases between. There are 12 residues in the CDR3. DNA for the CDR3: TGTGCCACCGGGTGGTCAAACAATGAGCAGTTCTTC. Protein sequence: CATGWSNNEQFF.

The rearrangement links TRBV28 to TRBJ2-7, with D tentatively TRBD1 (6 bases). The V and J ends lost 5 bases and 4 bases respectively, with 21 bases between them. The CDR3 has 16 residues. CDR1 is MDHEN and CDR2 is SYDVKM in the germline V gene. The CDR3 nucleotides read TGTGCCAGCAGTCTCAGGGGTGGGGGATTATTATACGAGCAGTACGTC. It is translated as CASSLRGGGLLYEQYV.

This clonotype has at least ten counts. The chain couples TRBV7-9 to TRBJ2-5; D remains unclear. The CDR3 covers 15 residues. The V end was cut by 4 bases, the J end by 1 base, with 13 bases between. Germline V lookup: CDR1 SEHNR, CDR2 FQNEAQ (reference sequence). Here the CDR3 reads CASSSYPKGQETQYF. CDR3 coding DNA: TGTGCCAGCAGCTCCTACCCGAAGGGCCAAGAGACCCAGTACTTC. Looking up the rest from reference TRBV7-9 and TRBJ2-5 gives the full variable domain: DTGVSQNPRHKITKRGQNVTFRCDPISEHNRLYWYRQTLGQGPEFLTYFQNEAQLEKSRLLSDRFSAERPKGSFSTLEIQRTEQGDSAMYLCASSSYPKGQETQYFGPGTRLLVL.

The V call is TRBV5-1, the J call TRBJ2-3, with D perhaps matching TRBD1 (6 bases). The CDR3 is made up of 16 amino acids. Trimming shortened V by 3 bases and J by 1 base, and 15 bases separated the two germline ends. Germline assignment: CDR1 SGHRS and CDR2 YFSETQ. This CDR3 reads CASSSEGVGGTDTQYF. The DNA of the CDR3 is TGCGCCAGCAGCTCCGAGGGGGTTGGGGGCACAGATACGCAGTATTTT.